These 14 T cell receptor beta chains share one sample of origin, sequenced in a study of T cells expressing NK-cell markers. TCRdb re-analyzed the 5' RACE reads; it lists each CDR3 protein once, without DNA. The sample table sets out 250,000 to 300,000 distinct CDR3 sequences. Sequencing used blood T cells: a sorted CD56 or NKG2C T cell subset, CD4+ or CD8+ T cells, or bulk PBMC T cells (not recorded which). The receptors derive from a woman between 18 and 70 years old in good health.

V is TRBV12-3 or TRBV12-4 and J is TRBJ2-3; the D gene TCRdb calls, TRBD1, cannot be checked with no DNA. There are 16 residues in the CDR3. The CDR3 spells CASSLALGQNTDTQYF.

The chain is built from TRBV19 and TRBJ2-3; TCRdb's D call of TRBD2 is untestable without DNA. Germline CDR1 is LNHDA and CDR2 is SQIVND (reference sequence). CDR3 length: 16 amino acids. CDR3 sequence reads: CASSIGTGLAEDTQYF.

The chain employs TRBV5-5 and TRBJ1-1; with no DNA, the TCRdb D assignment of TRBD1 cannot be verified. CDR1 is SGHKS and CDR2 is YYEKEE in the germline V gene (reference sequence). The CDR3 loop spans 15 amino acids. The chain's CDR3 is CASSSPFRENTEAFF.

This sequence joins TRBV9 and TRBJ2-1; TCRdb selects TRBD2, and the lack of DNA leaves this call unchecked. The germline gives CDR1 SGDLS, CDR2 YYNGEE. The CDR3 covers 16 residues. The CDR3: CASSVFPSGVYNEQFF.

This sequence joins TRBV29-1 and TRBJ1-1. The CDR3 loop spans 12 amino acids. Germline V gene lookup returns CDR1 SQVTM and CDR2 ANQGSEA. The chain's CDR3 is CSVAHRNTEAFF.

The chain couples TRBV23-1 to TRBJ1-2; TCRdb's assignment of TRBD1 cannot be checked, as there is no DNA. TRBV23-1 is an open reading frame, and its role is uncertain. The CDR3 has 13 amino acids. CDR3 protein: CASSQSDRGGYTF.

The chain uses TRBV3-1 and TRBJ1-2. CDR1 LGHDT and CDR2 YNNKEL come from the germline V gene (reference sequence). The CDR3 has 12 residues. The CDR3 loop reads CASSQSIYGYTF.

The chain uses TRBV12-3 or TRBV12-4 and TRBJ2-2; the TCRdb D gene call, TRBD2, has no DNA to confirm it. This CDR3 is built from 18 residues. The CDR3 here is CASSFDPTSGIGTGELFF.

The rearrangement joins TRBV11-2 to TRBJ2-5; the D call of TRBD1 rests on TCRdb alone, since no DNA is present to check it. The germline gives CDR1 SGHAT, CDR2 FQNNGV. CDR3 size: 15 residues. CDR3 amino acids: CASSLDFRGPETQYF.

The chain combines TRBV9 with TRBJ2-7. Germline V gene sequence: CDR1 SGDLS, CDR2 YYNGEE. This CDR3 spans 16 amino acids. This CDR3 reads CASSANDRQGSYEQYF.

The chain uses TRBV7-2 and TRBJ1-2; TCRdb proposes TRBD1, but this gene call is untestable without DNA. Germline lookup yields CDR1 SGHTA and CDR2 FQGNSA. The CDR3 length is 13 residues. The CDR3 loop is CASSYFGAEGYTF.

The chain links TRBV29-1 to TRBJ2-1; TCRdb designates TRBD1, a call that cannot be tested without DNA. This CDR3 has 14 residues. Per germline, CDR1 SQVTM and CDR2 ANQGSEA. The CDR3 is CSVGQGGSYNEQFF.

The rearrangement uses TRBV5-1 and TRBJ1-2; the TCRdb D gene call, TRBD1, has no DNA to confirm it. The CDR3 has 13 residues. CDR1 and CDR2 from the germline V gene are SGHRS and YFSETQ. The CDR3 reads CASSQDTDYGYTF.

The CDR3 sequence: CASSPRGASYGYTF. The chain employs TRBV7-3 and TRBJ1-2; no DNA is available, so the TRBD1 call from TCRdb remains unchecked. The CDR3 contains 14 residues. Germline CDR1 SGHTA, CDR2 FQGTGA.